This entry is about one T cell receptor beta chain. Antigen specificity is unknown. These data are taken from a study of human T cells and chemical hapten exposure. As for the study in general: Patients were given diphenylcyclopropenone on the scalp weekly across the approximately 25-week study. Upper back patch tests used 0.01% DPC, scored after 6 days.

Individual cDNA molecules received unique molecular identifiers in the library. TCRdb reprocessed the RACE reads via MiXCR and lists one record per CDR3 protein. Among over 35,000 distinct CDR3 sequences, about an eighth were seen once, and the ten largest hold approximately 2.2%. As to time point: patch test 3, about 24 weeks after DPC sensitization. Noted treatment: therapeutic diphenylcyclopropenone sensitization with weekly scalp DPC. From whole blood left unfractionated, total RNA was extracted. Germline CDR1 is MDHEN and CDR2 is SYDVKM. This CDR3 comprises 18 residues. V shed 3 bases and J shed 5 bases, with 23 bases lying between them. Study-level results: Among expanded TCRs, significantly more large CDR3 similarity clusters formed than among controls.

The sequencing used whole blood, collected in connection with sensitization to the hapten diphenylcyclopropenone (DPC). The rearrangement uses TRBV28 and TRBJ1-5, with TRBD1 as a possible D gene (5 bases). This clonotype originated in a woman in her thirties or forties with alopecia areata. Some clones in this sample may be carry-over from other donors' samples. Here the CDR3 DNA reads TGTGCCAGCAGTTTTTCGAAGTCGGCCAGGGAGCCCGATCAGCCCCAGCATTTT. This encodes CASSFSKSAREPDQPQHF. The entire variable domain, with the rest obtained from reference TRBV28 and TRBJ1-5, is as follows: DVKVTQSSRYLVKRTGEKVFLECVQDMDHENMFWYRQDPGLGLRLIYFSYDVKMKEKGDIPEGYSVSREKKERFSLILESASTNQTSMYLCASSFSKSAREPDQPQHFGDGTRLSIL.